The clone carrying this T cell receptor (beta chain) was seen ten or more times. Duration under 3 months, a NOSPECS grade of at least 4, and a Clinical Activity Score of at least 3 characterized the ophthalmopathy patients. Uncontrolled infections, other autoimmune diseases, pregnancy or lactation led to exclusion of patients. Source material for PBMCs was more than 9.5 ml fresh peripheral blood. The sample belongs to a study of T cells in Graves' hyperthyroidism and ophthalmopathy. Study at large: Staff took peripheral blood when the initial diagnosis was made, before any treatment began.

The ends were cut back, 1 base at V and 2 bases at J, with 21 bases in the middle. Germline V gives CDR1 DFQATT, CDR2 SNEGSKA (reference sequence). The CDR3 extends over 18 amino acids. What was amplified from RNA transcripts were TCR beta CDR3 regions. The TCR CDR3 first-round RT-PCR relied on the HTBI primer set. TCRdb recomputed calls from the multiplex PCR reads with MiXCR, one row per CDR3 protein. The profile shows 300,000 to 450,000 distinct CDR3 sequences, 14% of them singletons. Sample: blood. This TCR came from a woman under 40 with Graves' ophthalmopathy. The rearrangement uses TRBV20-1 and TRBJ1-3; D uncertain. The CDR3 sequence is CSARGRRALALTGNTIYF. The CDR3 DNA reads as TGCAGTGCTAGAGGCAGGCGCGCCTTAGCGTTGACTGGAAACACCATATATTTT.